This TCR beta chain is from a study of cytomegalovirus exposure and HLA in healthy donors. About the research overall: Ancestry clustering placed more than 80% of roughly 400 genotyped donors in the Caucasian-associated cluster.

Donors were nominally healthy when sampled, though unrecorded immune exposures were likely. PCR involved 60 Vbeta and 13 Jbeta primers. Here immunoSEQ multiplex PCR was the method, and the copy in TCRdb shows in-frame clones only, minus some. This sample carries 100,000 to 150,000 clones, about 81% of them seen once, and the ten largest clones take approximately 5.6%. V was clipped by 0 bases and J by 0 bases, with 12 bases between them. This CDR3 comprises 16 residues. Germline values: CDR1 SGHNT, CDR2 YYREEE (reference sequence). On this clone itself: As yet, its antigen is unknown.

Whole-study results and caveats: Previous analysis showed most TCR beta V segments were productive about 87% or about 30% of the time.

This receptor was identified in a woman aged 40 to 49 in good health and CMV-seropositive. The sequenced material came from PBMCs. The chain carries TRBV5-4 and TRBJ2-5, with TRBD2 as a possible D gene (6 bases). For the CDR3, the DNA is TGTGCCAGCAGCTTGGTGGGCGGGACCTACCAAGAGACCCAGTACTTC. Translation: CASSLVGGTYQETQYF.